This entry is about one T cell receptor beta chain. The target antigen is unknown. Germline V gives CDR1 MNHEY, CDR2 SMNVEV (reference sequence). The CDR3 runs 13 residues. The V end was cut by 7 bases, the J end by 3 bases, with 9 bases between. These data belong to a study of identical twins. Notes on the study in general: It was possible that invariant MAIT and iNKT cells partly confounded the zero-insertion analyses.

Healthy Caucasians, and only they, were the donors. TCRdb called the 5' RACE reads again in MiXCR, with one record for every CDR3 protein. The table lists 420,000 or so distinct CDR3 sequences, about 18% of them singletons. The chain is built from TRBV27 and TRBJ1-4; D possibly corresponds to TRBD1 (6 bases). The sequenced material came from naive T cells sorted from blood. The source is a man aged 50-60 years in good health. The CDR3 DNA sequence: TGTGCCAGCATTGAGGGGGCTAATGAAAAACTGTTTTTT. It translates to CASIEGANEKLFF.